Listed below are T cell receptor beta chains from one sample, sequenced in a study of patients and donors after allogeneic stem cell transplantation. A single record per CDR3 protein comes from TCRdb applying MiXCR to the RT-PCR reads. The sample yields about 150,000 distinct CDR3 sequences, about a third seen once. The sample consisted of blood, either unsorted or a sorted T cell fraction (not recorded which). These receptors all stem from a human donor who was either an allogeneic HSCT recipient or a stem cell or donor lymphocyte infusion donor (not recorded which). It is not recorded whose cells these are; they may come from a transplant donor. The CDR3 runs from the conserved cysteine through the conserved F or W. The order of the fields is CDR3 protein, CDR3 DNA, J gene, clone size, D gene, V gene. D genes are given only for firm matches. Clone size appears in some rows only: once, few, many, or a class for an expanded clone.

cdr3_aa: CASSLELDTAYGYTF
cdr3_nt: TGTGCCAGCAGCTTAGAGTTAGACACTGCCTATGGCTACACCTTC
j_call: TRBJ1-2
clone_size: NA
d_call: NA
v_call: TRBV7-2

cdr3_aa: CASSYSIRTNSPLHF
cdr3_nt: TGTGCCAGCAGTTACTCGATCAGGACCAATTCACCCCTCCACTTT
j_call: TRBJ1-6
clone_size: NA
d_call: NA
v_call: TRBV6-5

cdr3_aa: CASSHTTGIEAFF
cdr3_nt: TGTGCCAGCAGCCATACGACAGGGATCGAAGCTTTCTTT
j_call: TRBJ1-1
clone_size: NA
d_call: TRBD1
v_call: TRBV12-3/TRBV12-4

cdr3_aa: CASSLGLGFNSPLHF
cdr3_nt: TGTGCCAGCAGTTTAGGATTGGGGTTCAATTCACCCCTCCACTTT
j_call: TRBJ1-6
clone_size: few
d_call: NA
v_call: TRBV12-3/TRBV12-4

cdr3_aa: CASSQGTVKNSPLHF
cdr3_nt: TGTGCCAGCAGCCAAGGGACAGTGAAAAATTCACCCCTCCACTTT
j_call: TRBJ1-6
clone_size: NA
d_call: NA
v_call: TRBV14

cdr3_aa: CASQGLGGYTF
cdr3_nt: TGTGCCAGTCAGGGACTCGGTGGCTACACCTTC
j_call: TRBJ1-2
clone_size: once
d_call: NA
v_call: TRBV25-1

cdr3_aa: CASSPNHSSYEQYF
cdr3_nt: TGTGCCAGCAGTCCAAACCACAGCTCCTACGAGCAGTACTTC
j_call: TRBJ2-7
clone_size: few
d_call: NA
v_call: TRBV12-3/TRBV12-4

cdr3_aa: CASSQGGVTTNTEAFF
cdr3_nt: TGTGCCAGCAGCCAAGGCGGGGTCACGACGAACACTGAAGCTTTCTTT
j_call: TRBJ1-1
clone_size: NA
d_call: NA
v_call: TRBV3-1

cdr3_aa: CASSGTGTRNTEAFF
cdr3_nt: TGTGCCAGCAGTGGTACAGGGACACGGAACACTGAAGCTTTCTTT
j_call: TRBJ1-1
clone_size: few
d_call: NA
v_call: TRBV6-1

cdr3_aa: CSASQGKFSYNEQFF
cdr3_nt: TGCAGTGCTTCACAGGGGAAGTTCTCCTACAATGAGCAGTTCTTC
j_call: TRBJ2-1
clone_size: NA
d_call: TRBD1
v_call: TRBV20-1

cdr3_aa: CASVGHPSGGYTF
cdr3_nt: TGTGCCAGCGTTGGACACCCGTCGGGAGGCTACACCTTC
j_call: TRBJ1-2
clone_size: NA
d_call: NA
v_call: TRBV25-1

cdr3_aa: CASSFKGIGTEAFF
cdr3_nt: TGTGCCAGCAGTTTTAAGGGCATTGGCACTGAAGCTTTCTTT
j_call: TRBJ1-1
clone_size: few
d_call: NA
v_call: TRBV12-3/TRBV12-4

cdr3_aa: CSARIDRDQPQHF
cdr3_nt: TGCAGTGCTAGAATAGACAGGGATCAGCCCCAGCATTTT
j_call: TRBJ1-5
clone_size: NA
d_call: TRBD1
v_call: TRBV20-1

cdr3_aa: CASTPTGRHQPQHF
cdr3_nt: TGTGCCAGCACACCTACAGGGCGCCATCAGCCCCAGCATTTT
j_call: TRBJ1-5
clone_size: few
d_call: NA
v_call: TRBV12-3/TRBV12-4

cdr3_aa: CASSQGDSAEAFF
cdr3_nt: TGCGCCAGCAGCCAGGGGGACAGCGCTGAAGCTTTCTTT
j_call: TRBJ1-1
clone_size: few
d_call: TRBD1
v_call: TRBV4-1

cdr3_aa: CASSRPGPRANYGYTF
cdr3_nt: TGTGCCAGCAGTAGACCGGGACCCAGAGCTAACTATGGCTACACCTTC
j_call: TRBJ1-2
clone_size: NA
d_call: NA
v_call: TRBV12-3/TRBV12-4

cdr3_aa: CASSHTGRQGNTIYF
cdr3_nt: TGCGCCAGCAGCCACACTGGACGGCAAGGAAACACCATATATTTT
j_call: TRBJ1-3
clone_size: few
d_call: NA
v_call: TRBV4-3

cdr3_aa: CASSKPREGNQPQHF
cdr3_nt: TGTGCCAGCAGCAAGCCCCGGGAGGGCAATCAGCCCCAGCATTTT
j_call: TRBJ1-5
clone_size: once
d_call: NA
v_call: TRBV21-1

cdr3_aa: CATSDSWTEETQYF
cdr3_nt: TGTGCCACCAGTGATTCGTGGACGGAAGAGACCCAGTACTTC
j_call: TRBJ2-5
clone_size: NA
d_call: NA
v_call: TRBV24-1

cdr3_aa: CASSQAEPHTGELFF
cdr3_nt: TGCGCCAGCAGCCAAGCGGAGCCCCACACCGGGGAGCTGTTTTTT
j_call: TRBJ2-2
clone_size: once
d_call: NA
v_call: TRBV4-3

cdr3_aa: CSVDPGPSEGYTF
cdr3_nt: TGCAGCGTTGATCCGGGTCCCTCAGAGGGCTACACCTTC
j_call: TRBJ1-2
clone_size: few
d_call: NA
v_call: TRBV29-1

cdr3_aa: CASSSGTGVRWQYF
cdr3_nt: TGTGCCAGCAGTTCCGGGACAGGGGTCCGATGGCAGTACTTC
j_call: TRBJ2-7
clone_size: NA
d_call: TRBD1
v_call: TRBV12-3/TRBV12-4

cdr3_aa: CASSQDLGGTGYGYTF
cdr3_nt: TGTGCCAGCAGCCAAGATTTGGGGGGTACTGGCTATGGCTACACCTTC
j_call: TRBJ1-2
clone_size: few
d_call: NA
v_call: TRBV3-1

cdr3_aa: CASSLLGLGQPQHF
cdr3_nt: TGCGCCAGCAGCTTGCTCGGGTTGGGTCAGCCCCAGCATTTT
j_call: TRBJ1-5
clone_size: few
d_call: NA
v_call: TRBV5-1

cdr3_aa: CAISESKGSVTNEKLFF
cdr3_nt: TGTGCCATCAGTGAGAGTAAGGGCTCCGTGACTAATGAAAAACTGTTTTTT
j_call: TRBJ1-4
clone_size: NA
d_call: NA
v_call: TRBV10-3

cdr3_aa: CASSLAGALGNQPQHF
cdr3_nt: TGTGCCAGCAGCTTGGCGGGGGCCTTGGGCAATCAGCCCCAGCATTTT
j_call: TRBJ1-5
clone_size: few
d_call: NA
v_call: TRBV5-5

cdr3_aa: CASSVTGLPSSYNSPLHF
cdr3_nt: TGTGCCAGCAGTGTGACGGGGTTGCCAAGCTCCTATAATTCACCCCTCCACTTT
j_call: TRBJ1-6
clone_size: NA
d_call: NA
v_call: TRBV6-1

cdr3_aa: CASRRPPNTEAFF
cdr3_nt: TGTGCCAGCAGGCGGCCACCGAACACTGAAGCTTTCTTT
j_call: TRBJ1-1
clone_size: NA
d_call: NA
v_call: TRBV7-2

cdr3_aa: CSVAGRLAGGANTGELFF
cdr3_nt: TGCAGCGTTGCGGGTAGACTAGCGGGGGGCGCGAACACCGGGGAGCTGTTTTTT
j_call: TRBJ2-2
clone_size: NA
d_call: TRBD2
v_call: TRBV29-1